Shown below are 13 T cell receptor beta chains from a single sample sequenced in a study of PD-1 blockade in classical Hodgkin lymphoma. Produced via immunoSEQ multiplex PCR; TCRdb's table is partial and in-frame only. The sample yields 96,000 or so clones, about 92% seen once. Time point denoted: cycle 4 day 1 (C4D1), after more than five weeks of nivolumab. Every patient was affected by relapse after autologous stem cell transplantation, while exposure to brentuximab vedotin was not uniform. This sample comprised peripheral blood mononuclear cells (PBMCs), obtained before the fourth cycle of nivolumab. The receptors originated from a human donor with classical Hodgkin lymphoma.

V gene TRBV6-5 combines with J gene TRBJ2-3, with 8 bases aligning to TRBD2. Germline loops: CDR1 MNHEY, CDR2 SVGAGI. This CDR3 has 15 amino acids. J gave up 4 bases and V 6 bases, and 9 bases lay outside the gene matches. CDR3 sequence reads: CASSQGLVHPDTQYF. The CDR3 region has the DNA TGTGCCAGCAGCCAGGGACTAGTCCACCCAGATACGCAGTATTTT.

The CDR3 here is CASSLSTGHEQYF. The CDR3, as DNA: TGTGCCAGCAGTTTAAGTACAGGCCACGAGCAGTACTTC. This sequence joins TRBV27 and TRBJ2-5, with a tentative D call TRBD1 (5 bases). Near its end, the DNA agrees better with TRBJ2-7, so the J call may be wrong. Germline CDR1 and CDR2: MNHEY and SMNVEV (reference sequence). CDR3 size: 13 residues.

The V and J genes are TRBV2 and TRBJ2-1; D tentatively fits TRBD1 or TRBD2 (6 bases each). Germline values: CDR1 SNHLY, CDR2 FYNNEI. The V end was cut by 6 bases, the J end by 7 bases, with 19 bases between. The CDR3 extends over 15 amino acids. The CDR3 nucleotides read TGTGCCAGCAGGTCGAGGGGGGAAGGGAGAAATGAGCAGTTCTTC. Translation gives CASRSRGEGRNEQFF.

The V gene is TRBV13, the J gene TRBJ2-5; D is uncertain. Germline CDR1 is PRHDT and CDR2 is FYEKMQ (reference sequence). Trimming took 2 bases from V and 5 from J, leaving 12 bases between them. This CDR3 is built from 14 residues. Written as DNA, the CDR3 is TGTGCCAGCAGCTTACCCGACCGGGCGGAGACCCAGTACTTC. The encoded protein is CASSLPDRAETQYF.

The chain carries TRBV30 and TRBJ1-4; 7 bases agree with TRBD1. CDR1 is GTSNPN and CDR2 is SVGIG in the germline V gene (reference sequence). This CDR3 has 13 amino acids. The J segment lost 8 bases and the V segment lost 4 bases, leaving 7 bases of the junction unmatched. The CDR3 sequence: CAWKRGRKEKLFF. In nucleotides, the CDR3 is TGTGCCTGGAAAAGGGGGCGAAAGGAAAAACTGTTTTTT.

This sequence joins TRBV10-2 and TRBJ2-7; 7 bases map to TRBD2. The length of the CDR3 is 13 residues. Unmatched junction bases numbered 4, after V lost 6 bases and J lost 2 bases. Germline assignment: CDR1 WSHSY and CDR2 SAAADI. The CDR3 region is CASRGAGTYEQYF. The DNA for the CDR3 is TGCGCCAGCAGGGGAGCGGGAACCTACGAGCAGTACTTC.

The rearrangement uses TRBV6-5 and TRBJ2-1; possible D gene TRBD1, 6 bases. Germline loops: CDR1 MNHEY, CDR2 SVGAGI. Trimming pared 6 bases from V and 8 bases from J, leaving 8 bases between. The CDR3 is 11 amino acids. Here the CDR3 reads CASRRGYEQFF. For the CDR3, the DNA is TGTGCCAGCAGAAGGGGGTATGAGCAGTTCTTC.

J is TRBJ1-1 and V is TRBV9; the match to TRBD1 covers 7 bases. In germline, CDR1 is SGDLS, CDR2 YYNGEE. Germline trimming cut 3 bases from V and 1 base from J; bases unmatched to any gene: 18. This CDR3 contains 19 residues. The CDR3 nucleotides are TGTGCCAGCAGCGCACGGGTAGGGACAGACTACTTCAAGAACACTGAAGCTTTCTTT. This encodes CASSARVGTDYFKNTEAFF.

The chain employs TRBV6-5 and TRBJ2-7; TRBD1 or TRBD2 may be the D gene (5 bases each). V was clipped by 6 bases and J by 6 bases, with 18 bases between them. In germline, CDR1 is MNHEY, CDR2 SVGAGI. The CDR3 length is 14 residues. The CDR3 DNA is TGTGCCAGCAGGAAAACCGGGGCCGGATCCGAGCAGTACTTC. Translating it yields CASRKTGAGSEQYF.

The chain uses TRBV6-6 and TRBJ1-5; tentatively, D is TRBD1 (5 bases). The CDR3 is 15 amino acids. The V end was cut by 6 bases, the J end by 5 bases, with 17 bases between. The V gene's germline CDR1 is MNHNY and CDR2 SVGAGI (reference sequence). For the CDR3, the DNA is TGTGCCAGCAGGCAGGCCGGGGGTAAGGATCAGCCCCAGCATTTT. Translation: CASRQAGGKDQPQHF.

The chain employs TRBV11-3 and TRBJ2-1; a weak D match, TRBD2 (7 bases). Germline values: CDR1 SGHNT, CDR2 YENEEA. This CDR3 contains 15 residues. With 5 bases removed from V and 9 bases from J, the gap between germline ends came to 20 bases. For the CDR3, the DNA is TGTGCCAGCAGCGTTCCGGGGGCGGGAGATTCTGAGCAGTTCTTC. This sequence encodes CASSVPGAGDSEQFF.

The chain uses TRBV2 and TRBJ2-7; TRBD1 matches at 7 bases. Trimming cost V 4 bases and J 3 bases; bases outside gene matches: 3. CDR1 SNHLY and CDR2 FYNNEI come from the germline V gene. This CDR3 is built from 13 residues. CDR3 in DNA: TGTGCCAGCAGTGGGGACAGAGACTACGAGCAGTACTTC. It translates to CASSGDRDYEQYF.

The chain is built from TRBV18 and TRBJ2-7; tentative D call: TRBD2 (7 bases). V lost 1 base and J 3 bases, leaving 13 bases between the germline ends. Germline CDR1 reads KGHSH; CDR2 reads LQKENI. The CDR3 is made up of 15 amino acids. CDR3 DNA sequence: TGTGCCAGCTCACCACTGAGGGGGGGCAACTACGAGCAGTACTTC. Its translation: CASSPLRGGNYEQYF.